This T cell receptor beta chain was sequenced in a study of blood T cell repertoires in COVID-19 (dated by TCRdb to the early 2020s). For the wider study: Samples from collaborators originated in the United States, Italy and Spain and spanned both the acute and convalescent phases of COVID-19. A freely available public database, intended as a resource for researchers studying the immune response to SARS-CoV-2, is where the repertoires were released. The prospective study material was composed of cDNA or gDNA derived from T cells, B-cell-depleted T cells, or PBMCs. The samples were drawn from the first 160 participants of the ongoing ImmuneRACE study and from some 1,300 subjects provided by 6 global collaborators. Where available, HLA class I and class II types were taken from metadata supplied by the sample provider and were not determined by assay-based typing. Subjects who had been exposed to COVID-19, were actively infected with it, or had recovered from it provided the deeply sampled blood TCRbeta repertoires that made up the dataset. Sample metadata almost always included a de-identified subject ID, COVID-19 status, age in years and sex.

TCRbeta CDR3 regions were amplified from genomic DNA using the immunoSEQ Assay, a bias-controlled multiplex PCR. Per the original workflow: Within the assay, amplification of reference gene primers was used to estimate how many nucleated cells each sample contained. Sequence reads were collapsed and filtered to measure the absolute abundance of every unique TCRbeta CDR3 rearrangement. Productive Simpson clonality was computed per sample as the square root of Simpson's diversity index over productive rearrangements. TCRdb carries this immuneACCESS record with in-frame sequences only. Its versions omit some clonotypes, under half of them owing to an unresolved V gene in the studies checked, with the rest unexplained. The DNA gave D and trimming, while V, J and clone size come from that table. This sample holds roughly 180,000 clones; approximately 85% were observed only once. The leading ten clones occupy more than 7.5% of the sample.

Results the study describes overall, beyond this receptor: How much clinical and demographic metadata was included differed by source and by participant, and the metadata was provided uncurated.

Worth noting for this clone: The target of this receptor is not known. No much larger clonotype is one base removed from it; base qualities were not supplied.

Participants in the prospective study were aged about 18 to 90 years, lived in under 30 United States geographic areas, and enrolled through a virtual design. In the prospective study, cohorts were assigned on the basis of participant-reported clinical history obtained from a screening survey and a study questionnaire. ImmuneRACE Cohort 3 recovered participants were defined by two consecutive negative NP/OP PCR tests, healthcare professional clearance, or symptom resolution. In the prospective study, whole blood, serum and a nasopharyngeal or oropharyngeal swab were collected from each participant by mobile phlebotomists. Over a roughly 2-month period, participants in the prospective study had the option of providing additional blood draws and questionnaires. Before DNA extraction, prospective study blood samples were shipped either frozen or at room temperature. The clonotype originates from a woman aged 30 to 39 who had recovered from COVID-19. Sequenced input: PBMCs or T cells enriched from blood (not recorded which).

The CDR3 amino acid sequence is: CASSFLGEQYF. The DNA sequence follows: TGTGCCAGCAGCTTCCTAGGCGAGCAGTACTTC. This receptor chain uses TRBV7-2 and TRBJ2-7, with the D gene call left open. CDR1 and CDR2, looked up from the germline V gene, are SGHTA and FQGNSA. Taken from cysteine to phenylalanine, the CDR3 has 11 residues. Only the CDR3 DNA stays, 33 bases, in frame from base 1. Trimming costs V 3 bases and J 6 bases, and their ends lie 6 bases apart. Here the CDR3 is joined to the reference TRBV7-2 and TRBJ2-7 genes, and the full variable domain is: GAGVSQSPSNKVTEKGKDVELRCDPISGHTALYWYRQSLGQGLEFLIYFQGNSAPDKSGLPSDRFSAERTGGSVSTLTIQRTQQEDSAVYLCASSFLGEQYFGPGTRLTVT.